This entry lists 17 T cell receptor beta chains sequenced from one sample in a study of blood T cell repertoires in COVID-19. Clones were sequenced by immunoSEQ multiplex PCR, and TCRdb holds only the in-frame ones, with some missing. Among 150,000 to 200,000 clones listed, roughly 77% were seen once. Specimen: peripheral blood. The source is a woman between 40 and 55 years old with COVID-19, enrolled during active disease.

This clone was counted only a few times. The rearrangement links TRBV5-5 to TRBJ2-7, with a possible D match to TRBD1 (5 bases). Germline V gene data show CDR1 as SGHKS and CDR2 as YYEKEE (reference sequence). The CDR3 runs to 12 residues. The V end was cut by 3 bases, the J end by 11 bases, with 15 bases between. CDR3 sequence: CASSSPAIGEYF. The CDR3 DNA reads as TGTGCCAGCAGCTCCCCAGCCATAGGGGAGTACTTC.

The V call is TRBV6-5, the J call TRBJ2-7; tentatively, D is TRBD2 (7 bases). There are 14 residues in the CDR3. V dropped 6 bases and J dropped 2 bases, with 14 bases sitting between them. Germline V gene lookup returns CDR1 MNHEY and CDR2 SVGAGI. CDR3 bases: TGTGCCAGCAGGGCCGGGGGGCTAACCTACGAGCAGTACTTC. As protein: CASRAGGLTYEQYF.

V usage is TRBV7-9 and J usage is TRBJ1-6; no definite D call. Germline CDR1 is SEHNR and CDR2 is FQNEAQ (reference sequence). The CDR3 extends over 16 amino acids. Trimming cost V 5 bases and J 11 bases, with 22 bases left between them. CDR3 DNA sequence: TGTGCCAGCAGCACCATCCCCGGGAGGCAGCAGACACCCCTCCACTTT. Amino acid sequence: CASSTIPGRQQTPLHF. The whole variable domain, remainder taken from reference TRBV7-9 and TRBJ1-6, is DTGVSQNPRHKITKRGQNVTFRCDPISEHNRLYWYRQTLGQGPEFLTYFQNEAQLEKSRLLSDRFSAERPKGSFSTLEIQRTEQGDSAMYLCASSTIPGRQQTPLHFGNGTRLTVT.

V usage is TRBV10-1 and J usage is TRBJ2-3, with 11 bases fitting TRBD2. The germline gives CDR1 WNHNN, CDR2 SYGVQD (reference sequence). The CDR3 consists of 17 residues. V shed 3 bases and J 2 bases; nucleotides not matched to a gene: 7. The CDR3 DNA is TGCGCCAGCAGTGACCCCCTAGCGGGAGGACTCACAGATACGCAGTATTTT. Translation: CASSDPLAGGLTDTQYF.

The chain combines TRBV27 with TRBJ1-5; D possibly corresponds to TRBD1 (5 bases). Germline V gene lookup returns CDR1 MNHEY and CDR2 SMNVEV (reference sequence). CDR3 length: 14 residues. The V and J ends lost 3 bases and 2 bases respectively, with 8 bases between them. CDR3 in amino acids: CASSLGGGNQPQHF. CDR3 in DNA: TGTGCCAGCAGTTTGGGGGGAGGCAATCAGCCCCAGCATTTT.

The rearrangement joins TRBV5-4 to TRBJ2-5; weak D call: TRBD2 (6 bases). Trimming pared 4 bases from V and 5 bases from J, leaving 18 bases between. Germline assignment: CDR1 SGHNT and CDR2 YYREEE (reference sequence). The CDR3 spans 15 residues. The CDR3 DNA follows: TGTGCCAGCAGCCCTCAAGGAACGGGGGTGGAGACCCAGTACTTC. Translation: CASSPQGTGVETQYF.

The rearrangement joins TRBV7-5 to TRBJ1-6; TRBD1, the D gene given by the table, was not confirmed from the DNA. TRBV7-5 is flagged as a pseudogene. The CDR3 has 16 amino acids. The CDR3 sequence: CVRSLEDRSYNSPLHF. CDR3 bases: TGTGTCAGAAGCTTAGAAGACAGGAGTTATAATTCACCCCTCCACTTT.

Points on this clone: Other nucleotide sequences in the sample specify the same CDR3. V is TRBV10-2 and J is TRBJ1-1; TRBD1 is a possible D gene (5 bases). V lost 2 bases and J lost 2, with 6 bases in between. The CDR3 length is 13 residues. Germline values: CDR1 WSHSY, CDR2 SAAADI. Here the CDR3 reads CASSEQGNTEAFF. CDR3 sequence (DNA): TGCGCCAGCAGTGAGCAGGGAAACACTGAAGCTTTCTTT.

The J gene is TRBJ1-1, the V gene TRBV18, with TRBD1 matching over 10 bases. The CDR3 is 20 amino acids. Germline CDR1 and CDR2: KGHSH and LQKENI. V gave up 2 bases and J gave up 0 bases; unmatched junction bases: 15. The CDR3 reads CASSPMRQGALTGMNTEAFF. The CDR3 DNA reads as TGTGCCAGCTCACCAATGAGACAGGGGGCCCTCACTGGGATGAACACTGAAGCTTTCTTT.

The V gene is TRBV5-1, the J gene TRBJ1-3; maybe TRBD1 (5 bases). The CDR3 runs to 15 residues. Trimming took 4 bases from V and 4 from J, leaving 15 bases between them. Germline CDR1 is SGHRS and CDR2 is YFSETQ. The CDR3 is CASSPSGGDGNTIYF. The DNA of the CDR3 is TGCGCCAGCAGCCCGTCCGGGGGGGACGGAAACACCATATATTTT.

This chain links TRBV12-3 or TRBV12-4 with TRBJ2-1; 9 nucleotides agree with TRBD1. Trimming cost V 8 bases and J 14 bases; bases outside gene matches: 7. CDR3 length: 11 amino acids. CDR3 protein: CASSGTGNKFF. CDR3 nucleotides: TGTGCCAGCTCCGGGACAGGGAACAAGTTCTTC.

The chain uses TRBV18 and TRBJ1-3; D might be TRBD1 (6 bases). Looked up from germline, CDR1 is KGHSH and CDR2 is LQKENI. The CDR3 is made up of 15 amino acids. Trimming cost V 3 bases and J 2 bases, with 11 bases left between them. This CDR3 is CASSPWTEAGNTIYF. CDR3 in DNA: TGTGCCAGCTCACCTTGGACAGAGGCTGGAAACACCATATATTTT.

The gene calls are TRBV6-5 and TRBJ1-2; the match to TRBD1 covers 9 bases. The CDR3 is 14 residues long. With 5 bases clipped from V and 6 bases from J, the junction kept 7 bases outside the gene matches. Germline V gives CDR1 MNHEY, CDR2 SVGAGI. The DNA for the CDR3 is TGTGCCAGCAGTAGGGTACAGGGGGCAAATGGCTACACCTTC. Its protein is CASSRVQGANGYTF.

The chain has TRBV19 and TRBJ1-2; D uncertain. Trimming stripped 7 bases from V and 1 base from J, with 10 bases between. The CDR3 runs to 13 residues. CDR1 is LNHDA and CDR2 is SQIVND in the germline V gene (reference sequence). The CDR3 sequence: CASNGENNYGYTF. Here the CDR3 DNA reads TGTGCCAGTAACGGTGAAAATAACTATGGCTACACCTTC.

This sequence joins TRBV7-2 and TRBJ1-1; weak D call: TRBD1 (5 bases). V lost 7 bases to trimming and J lost 1 base, with 13 bases between them. Germline V lookup: CDR1 SGHTA, CDR2 FQGNSA. The CDR3 length is 14 residues. CDR3 DNA sequence: TGTGCCAGCACCGGCGGGGGGAAGAACACTGAAGCTTTCTTT. This sequence encodes CASTGGGKNTEAFF.

The V gene is TRBV7-9, the J gene TRBJ2-3; 7 bases align to TRBD1. V lost 4 bases to trimming and J lost 9 bases; unmatched junction nucleotides: 10. This CDR3 is built from 14 residues. The germline V gene has CDR1 SEHNR and CDR2 FQNEAQ (reference sequence). CDR3 coding DNA: TGTGCCAGCAGCTCCTCCACAGGGGCTTGGACGCAGTATTTT. Its protein product is CASSSSTGAWTQYF. Full variable domain (rest looked up from reference TRBV7-9 and TRBJ2-3): DTGVSQNPRHKITKRGQNVTFRCDPISEHNRLYWYRQTLGQGPEFLTYFQNEAQLEKSRLLSDRFSAERPKGSFSTLEIQRTEQGDSAMYLCASSSSTGAWTQYFGPGTRLTVL.

This clone was found a few times. The genes are TRBV4-1 and TRBJ2-7; 13 bases match TRBD2. Germline CDR1 MGHRA, CDR2 YSYEKL. This CDR3 is 19 amino acids long. V lost 4 bases to trimming and J lost 2 bases; unmatched junction nucleotides: 14. The chain's CDR3 is CASSRVGLAGVGEPYEQYF. The CDR3 DNA reads TGCGCCAGCAGCCGGGTAGGACTAGCGGGGGTAGGTGAACCCTACGAGCAGTACTTC.